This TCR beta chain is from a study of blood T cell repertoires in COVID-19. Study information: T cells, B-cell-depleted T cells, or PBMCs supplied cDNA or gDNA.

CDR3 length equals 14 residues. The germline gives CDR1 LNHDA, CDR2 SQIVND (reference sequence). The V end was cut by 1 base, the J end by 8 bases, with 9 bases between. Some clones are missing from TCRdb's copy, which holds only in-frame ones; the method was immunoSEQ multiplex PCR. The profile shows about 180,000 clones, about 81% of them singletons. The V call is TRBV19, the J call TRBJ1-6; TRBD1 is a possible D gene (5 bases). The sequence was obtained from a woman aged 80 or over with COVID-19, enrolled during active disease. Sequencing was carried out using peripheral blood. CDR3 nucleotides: TGTGCCAGTAGTATAGTGGCCAGGGATTCACCCCTCCACTTT. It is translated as CASSIVARDSPLHF.